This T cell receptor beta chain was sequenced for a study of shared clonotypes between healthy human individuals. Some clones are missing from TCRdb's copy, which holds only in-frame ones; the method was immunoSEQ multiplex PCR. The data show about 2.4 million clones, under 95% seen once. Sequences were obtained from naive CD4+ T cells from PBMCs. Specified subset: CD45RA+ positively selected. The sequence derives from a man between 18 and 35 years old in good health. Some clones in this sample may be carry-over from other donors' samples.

CDR3: CASRGGPSQETQYF. Written as DNA, the CDR3 is TGTGCCAGCAGGGGGGGGCCTAGCCAAGAGACCCAGTACTTC. The V call is TRBV7-2, the J call TRBJ2-5; a weak D match, TRBD2 (7 bases). V was cut by 6 bases and J by 1 base, with 12 bases left in between. The CDR3 runs to 14 residues. The germline gives CDR1 SGHTA, CDR2 FQGNSA.